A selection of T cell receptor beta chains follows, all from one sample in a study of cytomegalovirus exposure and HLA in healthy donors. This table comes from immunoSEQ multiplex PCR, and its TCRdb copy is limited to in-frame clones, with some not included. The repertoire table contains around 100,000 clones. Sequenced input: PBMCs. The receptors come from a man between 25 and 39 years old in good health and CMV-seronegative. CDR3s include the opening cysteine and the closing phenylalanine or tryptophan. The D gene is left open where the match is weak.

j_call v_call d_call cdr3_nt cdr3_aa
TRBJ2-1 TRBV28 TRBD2 TGTGCCAGCAGTTTGGGGACTAGCGGGGTTAACTACAATGAGCAGTTCTTC CASSLGTSGVNYNEQFF
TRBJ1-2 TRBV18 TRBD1 TGTGCCAGCTCACCACCGTCCCAGGGGGTAGGCTACACCTTC CASSPPSQGVGYTF
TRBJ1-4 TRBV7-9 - TGTGCCAGCAGCACTGGTGGTAATGAAAAACTGTTTTTT CASSTGGNEKLFF
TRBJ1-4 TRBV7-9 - TGTGCCAGCAGCTTCTCCACGCGGGCGGAAAAACTGTTTTTT CASSFSTRAEKLFF
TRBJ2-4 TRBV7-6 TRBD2 TGTGCCAGCAGTTCTTCTGTGCGGGGGGAAAACATTCAGTACTTC CASSSSVRGENIQYF
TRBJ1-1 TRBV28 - TGTGCCAGCAGCCGCACACTGAACACTGAAGCTTTCTTT CASSRTLNTEAFF
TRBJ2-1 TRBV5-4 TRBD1 TGTGCCAGCAGCTTGGCTGGGACAGGCGAAGCGAACTGGGAGCAGTTCTTC CASSLAGTGEANWEQFF
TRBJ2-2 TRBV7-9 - TGTGCCAGCAGCTTAATTACAAACACCGGGGAGCTGTTTTTT CASSLITNTGELFF
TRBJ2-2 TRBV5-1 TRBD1 TGCGCCAGCGGACTACAGGGGGCGAACACCGGGGAGCTGTTTTTT CASGLQGANTGELFF
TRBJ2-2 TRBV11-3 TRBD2 TGTGCCAGCAGCTTACGGGGTAGCGGGGCGAACACCGGGGAGCTGTTTTTT CASSLRGSGANTGELFF
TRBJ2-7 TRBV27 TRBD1 TGTGCCAGCAGTCACAGGGGCCCCTACTACGAGCAGTACTTC CASSHRGPYYEQYF
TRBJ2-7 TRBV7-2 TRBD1 TGTGCCAGCAGCTTGGGACAGTACGAGCAGTACTTC CASSLGQYEQYF
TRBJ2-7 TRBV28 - TGTGCCAGCTTAGAGTCTACGCTACGCGAGCAGTACTTC CASLESTLREQYF
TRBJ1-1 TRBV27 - TGTGCCAGCAGTTTATCGGGAGCCTGGGGGGGAAGAACTGAAGCTTTCTTT CASSLSGAWGGRTEAFF
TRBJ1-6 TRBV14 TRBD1 TGTGCCAGCAGCCAACTAACAGGGGGCGGGTCACCCCTCCACTTT CASSQLTGGGSPLHF
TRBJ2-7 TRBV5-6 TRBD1 TGTGCCAGCAGCCCCATCGACAGGGGATGGGGATACGAGCAGTACTTC CASSPIDRGWGYEQYF
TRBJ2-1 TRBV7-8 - TGTGCCAGCAGCTTGGCCCCGGGGGATTGGACTTTGGGTGAGCAGTTCTTC CASSLAPGDWTLGEQFF
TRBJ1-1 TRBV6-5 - TGTGCCAGCAGTTCACAGGGTGGGACTGAAGCTTTCTTT CASSSQGGTEAFF
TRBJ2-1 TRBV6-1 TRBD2 TGTGCCAGCATTATAGCGGGGGCCTACAATGAGCAGTTCTTC CASIIAGAYNEQFF
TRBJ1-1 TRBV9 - TGTGCCAGCAGCGCCCTGGGCAGTTTCGCTGAAGCTTTCTTT CASSALGSFAEAFF
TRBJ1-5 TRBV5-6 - TGTGCCAGCAGCTCGATAGATAGCAATCAGCCCCAGCATTTT CASSSIDSNQPQHF
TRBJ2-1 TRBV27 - TGTGCCAGCAGTGCACCCGGGACATCCTACAATGAGCAGTTCTTC CASSAPGTSYNEQFF
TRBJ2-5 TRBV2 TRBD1 TGTGCCAGCAGTGACAGGGGGCAAGGGCAAGAGACCCAGTACTTC CASSDRGQGQETQYF
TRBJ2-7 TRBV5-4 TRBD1 TGTGCCAGCAGCTTGGATGGGACAGGGCAGTACGAGCAGTACTTC CASSLDGTGQYEQYF
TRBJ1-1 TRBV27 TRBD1 TGTGCCAGCAGTTTCTCAGGAGGACAGGGGCGGATGGAAGCTTTCTTT CASSFSGGQGRMEAFF
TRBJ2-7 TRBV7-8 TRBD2 TGTGCCAGCAGCTTGCTGGCGGGGGGGCCGGGTAAATACGAGCAGTACTTC CASSLLAGGPGKYEQYF
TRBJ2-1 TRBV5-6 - TGTGCCAGCAGCTTTGGAGGAGGGGTCGCTCCTGGGAATGAGCAGTTCTTC CASSFGGGVAPGNEQFF
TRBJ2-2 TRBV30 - TGTGCCTGGAGTCCGGCGGGCAGCTTCGGGGAGCTGTTTTTT CAWSPAGSFGELFF
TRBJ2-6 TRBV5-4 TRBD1 TGTGCCAGCAGCGCCACAGGGGTGGGGGCCAACGTCCTGACTTTC CASSATGVGANVLTF
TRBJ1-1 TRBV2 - TGTGCCAGCAGTGAACAGGGGCTGAACACTGAAGCTTTCTTT CASSEQGLNTEAFF
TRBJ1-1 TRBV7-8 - TGTGCCAGCAGCTTAGGGGTCAGGGCGAGGCTGGATTTGAACACTGAAGCTTTCTTT CASSLGVRARLDLNTEAFF
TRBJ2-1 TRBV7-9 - TGTGCCAGCAGCTTAGTTTCTGGGTGGGCTGAGCAGTTCTTC CASSLVSGWAEQFF
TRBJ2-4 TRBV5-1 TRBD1 TGCGCCAGCAGCTTGGAGGCAGGGGGCATGGTGTTGAACATTCAGTACTTC CASSLEAGGMVLNIQYF